The 30 T cell receptor beta chains listed next were all sequenced from one sample in a study of shared clonotypes between healthy human individuals. Data came from immunoSEQ multiplex PCR; TCRdb stores just in-frame clones and leaves some out. The table includes some 800,000 clones, 90% to 95% detected once. It was CD45RO-negative cells, positively selected for CCR7, that made up naive CD8 cells, with terminally differentiated effector memory CD45RA+ cells excluded. The sample was naive CD8+ T cells sorted from blood. These receptors originate from a man between 25 and 39 years old in good health.

This clone occurred a few times. This chain joins TRBV6-6 and TRBJ2-1, with 14 bases fitting TRBD2. CDR1 and CDR2 (germline): MNHNY, SVGAGI (reference sequence). The V segment lost 7 bases and the J segment 8 bases; nucleotides outside the gene matches: 4. The length of the CDR3 is 14 residues. The CDR3 nucleotides are TGTGCCAGCACCCAGACTAGCGGGAGGGATGAGCAGTTCTTC. It translates to CASTQTSGRDEQFF.

V is TRBV27 and J is TRBJ1-5; D gene uncertain. The ends were cut back, 4 bases at V and 1 base at J, with 8 bases in the middle. The germline CDR1 and CDR2 sequences are MNHEY and SMNVEV (reference sequence). The CDR3 length is 14 residues. In nucleotides, the CDR3 is TGTGCCAGCAGTTCCCTCGACAGCAATCAGCCCCAGCATTTT. Amino acids: CASSSLDSNQPQHF.

The chain links TRBV7-9 to TRBJ1-3; D is ambiguous. CDR3 size: 15 residues. V gave up 6 bases and J gave up 2 bases, with 14 bases separating them. From germline, CDR1 is SEHNR and CDR2 FQNEAQ (reference sequence). The CDR3 region has the DNA TGTGCCAGCAGACCTAAGGGAGAAGCTGGAAACACCATATATTTT. The encoded protein is CASRPKGEAGNTIYF.

The chain couples TRBV7-9 to TRBJ2-1; 9 nucleotides match TRBD2. Trimming cost V 5 bases and J 0 bases; bases outside gene matches: 11. The CDR3 contains 18 residues. The germline V gene encodes CDR1 SEHNR and CDR2 FQNEAQ (reference sequence). The CDR3 loop reads CASSLTRLAESSYNEQFF. CDR3 DNA sequence: TGTGCCAGCAGCCTGACACGACTAGCGGAGAGCTCCTACAATGAGCAGTTCTTC.

The table lists this clone with a few counts. Additional DNA sequences in this sample encode the identical CDR3. The chain couples TRBV5-1 to TRBJ2-7; 10 bases match TRBD1. CDR1 is SGHRS, CDR2 YFSETQ, per germline. The CDR3 is 14 residues long. With 4 bases clipped from V and 3 bases from J, the junction kept 4 bases outside the gene matches. CDR3 DNA: TGCGCCAGCAGCCCCGGGACAGGGGTCTACGAGCAGTACTTC. Translated, it gives CASSPGTGVYEQYF.

The chain carries TRBV28 and TRBJ2-3; 11 nucleotides agree with TRBD2. The CDR3 covers 16 residues. V gave up 5 bases and J gave up 9 bases; unmatched junction bases: 13. Germline CDR1 and CDR2: MDHEN and SYDVKM. In DNA, the CDR3 is TGTGCCAGCAGTCGAGGGACTAGCGGACACGGGGAGACGCAGTATTTT. Translation: CASSRGTSGHGETQYF.

This rearrangement joins TRBV28 to TRBJ2-4, with a possible D match to TRBD1 (5 bases). The germline V and J ends were trimmed by 3 bases and 1 base, with 13 bases remaining between them. Germline V gives CDR1 MDHEN, CDR2 SYDVKM. The CDR3 is made up of 16 amino acids. CDR3 coding DNA: TGTGCCAGCAGTTTTGATGCAGGGTCGGCCAAAAACATTCAGTACTTC. Encoded protein: CASSFDAGSAKNIQYF.

V is TRBV6-5 and J is TRBJ2-3, with 7 bases that match TRBD1. Germline V gene lookup returns CDR1 MNHEY and CDR2 SVGAGI. This CDR3 region has 14 residues. V shed 6 bases, J shed 4 bases, and the junction held 7 bases outside the gene matches. This CDR3 is CASRLQGSPDTQYF. CDR3 nucleotide sequence: TGTGCCAGCAGACTACAGGGGTCCCCAGATACGCAGTATTTT.

The chain links TRBV29-1 to TRBJ2-1, with no clear D. The V and J ends lost 1 base and 5 bases respectively, with 21 bases between them. Germline CDR1 and CDR2: SQVTM and ANQGSEA. The CDR3 totals 17 residues. Here the CDR3 reads CSVEAVLRSVWNNEQFF. In nucleotides, the CDR3 is TGCAGCGTTGAAGCGGTTTTACGGAGTGTTTGGAACAATGAGCAGTTCTTC.

The chain joins TRBV7-9 to TRBJ2-7, with 8 bases matching TRBD2. With V trimmed by 3 bases and J by 5 bases, 6 bases remained unmatched. The CDR3 has 14 amino acids. CDR1 and CDR2 from the germline V gene are SEHNR and FQNEAQ (reference sequence). The CDR3 sequence: CASSLAGGLDEQYF. CDR3 DNA: TGTGCCAGCAGCTTGGCGGGGGGTTTGGACGAGCAGTACTTC. Combining the CDR3 with reference TRBV7-9 and TRBJ2-7 gives the whole variable domain DTGVSQNPRHKITKRGQNVTFRCDPISEHNRLYWYRQTLGQGPEFLTYFQNEAQLEKSRLLSDRFSAERPKGSFSTLEIQRTEQGDSAMYLCASSLAGGLDEQYFGPGTRLTVT.

J is TRBJ2-5 and V is TRBV19, with 12 bases fitting TRBD2. The ends lost 5 bases at V and 6 bases at J; junction bases unmatched: 7. The CDR3 runs 15 residues. Germline CDR1 LNHDA, CDR2 SQIVND (reference sequence). The CDR3 DNA reads TGTGCCAGTAGTCCTAGACTAGCGGGAGTGAAGACCCAGTACTTC. Translation gives CASSPRLAGVKTQYF.

Points on this clone: The same CDR3 is also encoded by other DNA sequences in this sample. The chain employs TRBV9 and TRBJ2-3, with D possibly being TRBD2 (6 bases). Trimming stripped 0 bases from V and 1 base from J, with 9 bases between. The V gene's germline CDR1 is SGDLS and CDR2 YYNGEE. The CDR3 runs 15 residues. For the CDR3, the DNA is TGTGCCAGCAGCGTAGCGGGACTCGGCACAGATACGCAGTATTTT. Translated, it gives CASSVAGLGTDTQYF.

J is TRBJ1-2 and V is TRBV27; a weak D match, TRBD1 (6 bases). This CDR3 spans 14 amino acids. In germline, CDR1 is MNHEY, CDR2 SMNVEV (reference sequence). Trimming took 10 bases from V and 2 from J, leaving 17 bases between them. The CDR3 sequence: CAIMDRERNYGYTF. CDR3 bases: TGTGCCATTATGGACAGAGAAAGGAACTATGGCTACACCTTC.

J is TRBJ2-2 and V is TRBV5-5; D possibly uses TRBD1 or TRBD2 (5 bases each). This CDR3 comprises 14 residues. V lost 2 bases, J lost 4 bases, and 9 bases lay in between. Per germline, CDR1 SGHKS and CDR2 YYEKEE (reference sequence). CDR3: CASSFSGATGELFF. Here the CDR3 DNA reads TGTGCCAGCAGCTTTTCCGGGGCCACCGGGGAGCTGTTTTTT.

The rearrangement joins TRBV28 to TRBJ2-2; D is ambiguous. The V gene lost 3 bases and the J gene lost 0 bases, with 14 bases spanning the gap. Germline V gene data show CDR1 as MDHEN and CDR2 as SYDVKM. The CDR3 is 17 residues long. CDR3 DNA sequence: TGTGCCAGCAGTTTTCACGATGGGCAACCGAACACCGGGGAGCTGTTTTTT. It translates to CASSFHDGQPNTGELFF.

This chain links TRBV29-1 with TRBJ1-1; D remains ambiguous. V was trimmed by 6 bases and J by 3 bases, leaving 17 bases between them. The CDR3 contains 14 residues. Germline V gives CDR1 SQVTM, CDR2 ANQGSEA. CDR3 in DNA: TGCAGCGTGCCCTTCGGCAGTGGGGACACTGAAGCTTTCTTT. It codes for CSVPFGSGDTEAFF.

Regarding this clone: The sample carries other DNA sequences with the same CDR3. The rearrangement links TRBV19 to TRBJ2-7, with TRBD2 matching 8 bases. The CDR3 contains 14 residues. The V segment lost 4 bases and the J segment 0 bases; nucleotides outside the gene matches: 2. CDR1 is LNHDA, CDR2 SQIVND, per germline (reference sequence). The CDR3 here is CASSTGTSSYEQYF. The CDR3 DNA follows: TGTGCCAGTAGTACCGGGACTAGCTCCTACGAGCAGTACTTC.

The V call is TRBV9, the J call TRBJ2-3; the match to TRBD1 covers 8 bases. V dropped 0 bases and J dropped 7; count of bases not matched to a gene: 4. The CDR3 totals 14 residues. Germline lookup yields CDR1 SGDLS and CDR2 YYNGEE. The CDR3 DNA reads TGTGCCAGCAGCGTAGGTGACAGGGGAAATACGCAGTATTTT. Translation gives CASSVGDRGNTQYF. Combining the CDR3 with reference TRBV9 and TRBJ2-3 gives the whole variable domain DSGVTQTPKHLITATGQRVTLRCSPRSGDLSVYWYQQSLDQGLQFLIQYYNGEERAKGNILERFSAQQFPDLHSELNLSSLELGDSALYFCASSVGDRGNTQYFGPGTRLTVL.

The rearrangement uses TRBV25-1 and TRBJ2-3; D gene unclear. Germline assignment: CDR1 MGHDK and CDR2 SYGVNS. CDR3 length: 15 residues. V lost 3 bases and J 3 bases, leaving 13 bases between the germline ends. CDR3 residues: CASSDRVIDTDTQYF. CDR3 DNA sequence: TGTGCCAGCAGTGACCGGGTAATAGATACAGATACGCAGTATTTT.

The chain carries TRBV19 and TRBJ2-7; D remains ambiguous. V was pared by 5 bases and J by 3 bases, with 8 bases between. Germline loops: CDR1 LNHDA, CDR2 SQIVND (reference sequence). The CDR3 extends over 12 amino acids. The CDR3 sequence: CASSAGGYEQYF. CDR3 nucleotides: TGTGCCAGTAGTGCAGGCGGCTACGAGCAGTACTTC.

The chain carries TRBV2 and TRBJ2-1, with D possibly being TRBD1 (6 bases). This CDR3 spans 13 amino acids. Germline CDR1 reads SNHLY; CDR2 reads FYNNEI. Trimming left V 9 bases short and J 0 bases short, with 9 bases between. CDR3 protein: CARQGRSYNEQFF. CDR3 DNA: TGTGCCAGACAGGGCCGCTCCTACAATGAGCAGTTCTTC.

Turning to this clone: Other DNA sequences in this specimen translate into the identical CDR3. The chain uses TRBV7-6 and TRBJ2-1; 11 bases match TRBD2. CDR1 and CDR2 from the germline V gene are SGHVS and FNYEAQ. The CDR3 covers 15 residues. Trimming at V came to 5 bases and at J to 5 bases, leaving 5 bases not matched to a gene. The CDR3 coding sequence is TGTGCCAGCAGCCCCGGGACTAGCGGCAACAATGAGCAGTTCTTC. This sequence encodes CASSPGTSGNNEQFF.

The chain links TRBV7-8 to TRBJ1-1; D possibly corresponds to TRBD1 (6 bases). The CDR3 loop spans 14 amino acids. Germline V CDR1 and CDR2: SGHVS, FQNEAQ. The V end lost 3 bases, the J end lost 1 base, and 9 bases lay between the germline ends. For the CDR3, the DNA is TGTGCCAGCAGCTTGGGGGCGCGGAACACTGAAGCTTTCTTT. Protein product: CASSLGARNTEAFF.

The V gene is TRBV5-5, the J gene TRBJ2-7, with TRBD2 matching over 7 bases. The CDR3 length is 18 residues. The V gene's germline CDR1 is SGHKS and CDR2 YYEKEE (reference sequence). With V trimmed by 2 bases and J by 5 bases, 19 bases remained unmatched. CDR3 sequence: CASSFVPAGGGSFHEQYF. The CDR3 DNA follows: TGTGCCAGCAGCTTCGTTCCGGCGGGTGGCGGGAGTTTCCACGAGCAGTACTTC.

The gene calls are TRBV6-5 and TRBJ2-5, with D hard to call. CDR3 length equals 10 residues. Trimming took 9 bases from V and 3 from J, leaving 5 bases between them. Germline-derived CDR1 and CDR2 are MNHEY and SVGAGI. DNA for the CDR3: TGTGCCAGTGGAGAAGAGACCCAGTACTTC. It is translated as CASGEETQYF.

J is TRBJ2-1 and V is TRBV9; 9 nucleotides match TRBD2. After removal of 1 base from V and 1 base from J, the junction contained 3 bases not matched to a gene. The CDR3 spans 16 residues. Germline CDR1 SGDLS, CDR2 YYNGEE. CDR3 coding DNA: TGTGCCAGCAGCGTATCCCTAGCGGGATCCTACAATGAGCAGTTCTTC. Translating it yields CASSVSLAGSYNEQFF.

The chain combines TRBV4-3 with TRBJ2-1; either TRBD1 or TRBD2 may supply D (5 bases each). CDR3 length equals 15 residues. Germline CDR1 LGHNA, CDR2 YSLEER. V was pared by 3 bases and J by 1 base, with 10 bases between. The CDR3 bases are TGCGCCAGCAGCCATGGGACGGGGTCCTACAATGAGCAGTTCTTC. It encodes CASSHGTGSYNEQFF.

The gene calls are TRBV18 and TRBJ2-2; 13 nucleotides line up with TRBD2. The J segment lost 5 bases and the V segment lost 5 bases, leaving 5 bases of the junction unmatched. Germline loops: CDR1 KGHSH, CDR2 LQKENI. This CDR3 spans 16 amino acids. DNA of the CDR3: TGTGCCAGCTCAGACACTAGCGGGAGGGCTACCGGGGAGCTGTTTTTT. Protein: CASSDTSGRATGELFF.

The chain combines TRBV27 with TRBJ1-1; weak D call: TRBD1 (5 bases). Germline-derived CDR1 and CDR2 are MNHEY and SMNVEV (reference sequence). V was pared by 8 bases and J by 10 bases, with 17 bases between. The CDR3 is 12 residues long. The CDR3 loop is CASSQLGRVAFF. Here the CDR3 DNA reads TGTGCCAGCTCCCAGTTGGGGCGTGTAGCTTTCTTT.

A note on this clone: Other DNA sequences from this sample encode an identical CDR3 as well. The chain uses TRBV7-9 and TRBJ2-7, with D maybe TRBD1 (5 bases). Per the germline V gene, CDR1 is SEHNR and CDR2 is FQNEAQ (reference sequence). This CDR3 comprises 11 residues. Trimming cost V 5 bases and J 5 bases, with 7 bases left between them. DNA of the CDR3: TGTGCCAGCAGCCAGGGTGACGAGCAGTACTTC. Protein product: CASSQGDEQYF.